The source of this TCR beta chain is a study of identical twins. The CDR3 contains 13 residues. Trimming cost V 5 bases and J 8 bases; bases outside gene matches: 4. CDR1 MNHEY and CDR2 SMNVEV come from the germline V gene (reference sequence). Addition of a universal primer site occurred through template switching, and cDNA carried unique molecular identifiers. TCRdb analysed the 5' RACE reads with MiXCR anew, one entry per CDR3 protein. The table lists fewer than 650,000 distinct CDR3 sequences, 9.5% to 10% of them singletons, with more than 2.5% in the top ten. This clonotype was counted at least ten times. These data are also associated with another study on yellow fever vaccine responses in identical twins.

The chain has TRBV27 and TRBJ2-1; 9 bases match TRBD1. Specimen: PBMCs. This sequence originates from a woman aged 18-35 years in good health. CDR3 sequence (DNA): TGTGCCAGCAGTGACAGGGGGGGTTATGAGCAGTTCTTC. This codes for CASSDRGGYEQFF.